This TCR beta chain was sequenced in a study of lymphopenia after photon versus proton radiotherapy. Regarding the study as a whole: Photon-treated patients lost naive T cells and TCR diversity; proton-treated stayed stable. Post-nadir diversity loss with photons came from oligoclonal expansion, particularly CD8+ Temra cells. Survival link was tested only in deceased patients; proton benefit remains a possibility.

Data came from immunoSEQ multiplex PCR; TCRdb stores just in-frame clones and leaves some out. The sample yields 150,000 to 200,000 clones, approximately 86% seen once. Remarks on this clone: Antigen: not known.

The CDR3 is 15 residues long. The ends lost 1 base at V and 2 bases at J; junction bases unmatched: 3. Looked up from germline, CDR1 is MGHRA and CDR2 is YSYEKL. The TCR comes from a man aged 50 to 59 with gastric cancer. The chain joins TRBV4-1 to TRBJ2-5, with 8 bases that match TRBD1. The sequences come from peripheral blood, collected from a patient treated with photon-based radiotherapy. In DNA, the CDR3 is TGCGCCAGCAGCCAAGTTACAGGGGGTCAAGAGACCCAGTACTTC. Translating it yields CASSQVTGGQETQYF.